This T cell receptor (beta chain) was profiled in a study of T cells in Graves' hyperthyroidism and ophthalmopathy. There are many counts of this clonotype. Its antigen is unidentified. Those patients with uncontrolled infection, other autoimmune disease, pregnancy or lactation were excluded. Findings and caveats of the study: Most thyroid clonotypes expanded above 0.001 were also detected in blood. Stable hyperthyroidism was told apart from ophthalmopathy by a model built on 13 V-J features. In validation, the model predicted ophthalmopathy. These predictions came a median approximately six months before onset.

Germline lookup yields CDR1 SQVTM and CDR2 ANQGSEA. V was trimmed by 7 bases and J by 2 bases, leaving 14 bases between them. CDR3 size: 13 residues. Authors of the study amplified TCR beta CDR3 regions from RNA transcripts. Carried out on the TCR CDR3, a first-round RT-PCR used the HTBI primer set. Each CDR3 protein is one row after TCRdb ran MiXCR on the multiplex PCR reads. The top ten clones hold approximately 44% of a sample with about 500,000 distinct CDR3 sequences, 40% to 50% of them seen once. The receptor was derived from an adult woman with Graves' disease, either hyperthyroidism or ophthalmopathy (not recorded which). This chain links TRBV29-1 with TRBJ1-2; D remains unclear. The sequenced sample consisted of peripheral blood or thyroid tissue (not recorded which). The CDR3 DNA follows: TGCAGCGCTTCCGGGCCATCGAACTATGGCTACACCTTC. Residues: CSASGPSNYGYTF.